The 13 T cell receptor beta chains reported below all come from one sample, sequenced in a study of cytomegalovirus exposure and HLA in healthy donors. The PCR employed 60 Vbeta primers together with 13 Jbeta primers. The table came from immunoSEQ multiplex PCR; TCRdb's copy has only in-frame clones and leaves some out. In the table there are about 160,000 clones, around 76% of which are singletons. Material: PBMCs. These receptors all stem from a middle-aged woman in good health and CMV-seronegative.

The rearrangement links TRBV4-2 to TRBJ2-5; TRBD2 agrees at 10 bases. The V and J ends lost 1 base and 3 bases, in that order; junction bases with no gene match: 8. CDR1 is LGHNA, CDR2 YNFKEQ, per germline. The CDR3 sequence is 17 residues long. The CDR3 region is CASSQGVSGLAEETQYF. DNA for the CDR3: TGTGCCAGCAGCCAAGGGGTGTCCGGACTAGCGGAAGAGACCCAGTACTTC.

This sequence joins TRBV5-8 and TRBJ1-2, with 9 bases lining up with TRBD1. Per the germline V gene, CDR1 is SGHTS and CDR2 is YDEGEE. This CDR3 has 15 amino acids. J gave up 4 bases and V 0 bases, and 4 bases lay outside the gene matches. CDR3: CASSLGQGVPYGYTF. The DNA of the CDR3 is TGTGCCAGCAGCTTGGGACAGGGGGTGCCCTATGGCTACACCTTC.

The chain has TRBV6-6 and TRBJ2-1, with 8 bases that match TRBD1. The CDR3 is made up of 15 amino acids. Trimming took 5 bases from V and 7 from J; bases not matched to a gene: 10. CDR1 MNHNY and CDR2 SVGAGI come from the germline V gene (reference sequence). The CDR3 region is CASSPQGATGNEQFF. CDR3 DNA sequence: TGTGCCAGCAGTCCCCAGGGGGCAACAGGTAATGAGCAGTTCTTC.

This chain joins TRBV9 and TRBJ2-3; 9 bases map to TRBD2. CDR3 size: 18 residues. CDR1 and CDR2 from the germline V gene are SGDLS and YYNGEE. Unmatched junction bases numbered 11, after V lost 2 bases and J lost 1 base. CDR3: CASSVNLAEREGTDTQYF. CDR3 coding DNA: TGTGCCAGCAGCGTGAACCTTGCAGAGCGGGAGGGCACAGATACGCAGTATTTT. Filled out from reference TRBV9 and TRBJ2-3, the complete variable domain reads DSGVTQTPKHLITATGQRVTLRCSPRSGDLSVYWYQQSLDQGLQFLIQYYNGEERAKGNILERFSAQQFPDLHSELNLSSLELGDSALYFCASSVNLAEREGTDTQYFGPGTRLTVL.

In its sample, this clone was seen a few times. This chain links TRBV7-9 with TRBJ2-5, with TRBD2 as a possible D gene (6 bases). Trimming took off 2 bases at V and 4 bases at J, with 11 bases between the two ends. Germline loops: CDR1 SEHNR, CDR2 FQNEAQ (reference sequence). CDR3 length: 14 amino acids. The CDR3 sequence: CASSLSLAPETQYF. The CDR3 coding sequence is TGTGCCAGCAGCTTAAGTCTAGCGCCAGAGACCCAGTACTTC.

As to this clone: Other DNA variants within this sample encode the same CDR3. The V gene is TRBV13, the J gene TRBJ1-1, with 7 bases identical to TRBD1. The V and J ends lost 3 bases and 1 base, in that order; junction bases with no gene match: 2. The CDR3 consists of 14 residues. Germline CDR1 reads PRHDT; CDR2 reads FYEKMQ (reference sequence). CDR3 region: CASSLAGGNTEAFF. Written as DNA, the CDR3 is TGTGCCAGCAGCTTGGCAGGGGGGAACACTGAAGCTTTCTTT.

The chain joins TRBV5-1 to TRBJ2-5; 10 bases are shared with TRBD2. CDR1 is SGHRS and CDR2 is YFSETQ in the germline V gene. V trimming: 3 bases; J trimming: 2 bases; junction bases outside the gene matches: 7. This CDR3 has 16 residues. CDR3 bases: TGCGCCAGCAGCTCCGGACTAGCGGTTAATCAAGAGACCCAGTACTTC. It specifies CASSSGLAVNQETQYF.

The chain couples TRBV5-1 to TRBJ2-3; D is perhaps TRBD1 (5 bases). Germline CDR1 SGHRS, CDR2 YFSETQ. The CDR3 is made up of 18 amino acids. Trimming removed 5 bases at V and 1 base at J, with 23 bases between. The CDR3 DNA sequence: TGCGCCAGCAGTCACCGGCCCCTGCAGGGTGGGGGCACAGATACGCAGTATTTT. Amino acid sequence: CASSHRPLQGGGTDTQYF. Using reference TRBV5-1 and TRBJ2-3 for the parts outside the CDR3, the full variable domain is KAGVTQTPRYLIKTRGQQVTLSCSPISGHRSVSWYQQTPGQGLQFLFEYFSETQRNKGNFPGRFSGRQFSNSRSEMNVSTLELGDSALYLCASSHRPLQGGGTDTQYFGPGTRLTVL.

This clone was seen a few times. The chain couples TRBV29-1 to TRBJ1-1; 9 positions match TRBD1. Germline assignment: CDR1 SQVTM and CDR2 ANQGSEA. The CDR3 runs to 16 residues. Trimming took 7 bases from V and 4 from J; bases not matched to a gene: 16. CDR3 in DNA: TGCAGCGCCGTTGGGGCAACAGGGGGCAAGGGCACTGAAGCTTTCTTT. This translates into CSAVGATGGKGTEAFF.

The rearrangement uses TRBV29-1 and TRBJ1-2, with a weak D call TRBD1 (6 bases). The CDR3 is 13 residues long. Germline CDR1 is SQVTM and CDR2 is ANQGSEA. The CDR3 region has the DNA TGCAGAGTCGGTGGGCAGGGGATGGGAGGCTACACCTTC. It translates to CRVGGQGMGGYTF. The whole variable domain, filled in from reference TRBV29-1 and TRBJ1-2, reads SAVISQKPSRDICQRGTSLTIQCQVDSQVTMMFWYRQQPGQSLTLIATANQGSEATYESGFVIDKFPISRPNLTFSTLTVSNMSPEDSSIYLCRVGGQGMGGYTFGSGTRLTVV.

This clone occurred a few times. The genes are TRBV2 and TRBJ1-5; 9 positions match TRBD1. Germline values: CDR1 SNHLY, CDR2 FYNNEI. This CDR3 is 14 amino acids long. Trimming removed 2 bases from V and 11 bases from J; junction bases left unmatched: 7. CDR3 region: CASSERTGVSTQHF. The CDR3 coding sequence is TGTGCCAGCAGTGAACGGACAGGGGTAAGCACCCAGCATTTT.

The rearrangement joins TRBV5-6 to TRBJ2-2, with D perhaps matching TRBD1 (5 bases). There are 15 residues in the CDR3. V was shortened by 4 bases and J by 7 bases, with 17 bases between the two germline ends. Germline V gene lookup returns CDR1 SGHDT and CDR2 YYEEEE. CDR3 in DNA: TGTGCCAGCAGCCCCCAGGCAGGGATGGGCGGGGAGCTGTTTTTT. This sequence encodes CASSPQAGMGGELFF.

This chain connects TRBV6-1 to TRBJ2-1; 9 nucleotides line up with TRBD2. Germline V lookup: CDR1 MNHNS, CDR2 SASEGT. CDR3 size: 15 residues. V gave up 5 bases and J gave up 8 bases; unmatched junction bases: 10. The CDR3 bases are TGTGCCAGCAGTTTCGCGGGGGGGGAGTCGGATGAGCAGTTCTTC. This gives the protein CASSFAGGESDEQFF.